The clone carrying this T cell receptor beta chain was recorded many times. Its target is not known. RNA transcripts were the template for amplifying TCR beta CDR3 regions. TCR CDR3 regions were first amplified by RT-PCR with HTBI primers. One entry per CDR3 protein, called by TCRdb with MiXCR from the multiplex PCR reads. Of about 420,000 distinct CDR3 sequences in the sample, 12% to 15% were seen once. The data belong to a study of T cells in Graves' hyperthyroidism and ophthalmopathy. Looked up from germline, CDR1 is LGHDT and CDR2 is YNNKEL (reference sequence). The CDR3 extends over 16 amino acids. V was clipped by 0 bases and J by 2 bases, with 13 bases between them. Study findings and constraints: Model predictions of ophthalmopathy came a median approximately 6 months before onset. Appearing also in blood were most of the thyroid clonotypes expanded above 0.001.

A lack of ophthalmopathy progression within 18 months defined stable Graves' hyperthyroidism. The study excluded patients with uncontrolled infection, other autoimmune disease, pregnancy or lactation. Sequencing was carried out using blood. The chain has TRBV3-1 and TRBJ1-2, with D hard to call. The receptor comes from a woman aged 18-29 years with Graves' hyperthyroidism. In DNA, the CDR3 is TGTGCCAGCAGCCAAGATGTAGGAAGGGCCAACTATGGCTACACCTTC. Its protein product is CASSQDVGRANYGYTF.